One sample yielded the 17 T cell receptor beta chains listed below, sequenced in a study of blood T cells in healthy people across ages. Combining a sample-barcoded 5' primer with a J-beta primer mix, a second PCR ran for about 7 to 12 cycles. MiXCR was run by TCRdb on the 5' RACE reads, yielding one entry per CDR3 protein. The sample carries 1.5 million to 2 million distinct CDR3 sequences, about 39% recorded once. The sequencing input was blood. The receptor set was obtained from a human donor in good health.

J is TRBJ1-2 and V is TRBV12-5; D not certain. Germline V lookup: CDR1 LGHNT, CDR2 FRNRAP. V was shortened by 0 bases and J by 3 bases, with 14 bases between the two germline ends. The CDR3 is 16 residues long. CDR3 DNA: TGTGCTAGTGGTTTGGTACGGGAAGAGGGAGACTATGGCTACACCTTC. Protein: CASGLVREEGDYGYTF.

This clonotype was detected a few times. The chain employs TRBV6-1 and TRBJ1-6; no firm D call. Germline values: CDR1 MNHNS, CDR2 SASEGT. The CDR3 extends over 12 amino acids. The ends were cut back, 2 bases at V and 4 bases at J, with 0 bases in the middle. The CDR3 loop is CASSEYNSPLHF. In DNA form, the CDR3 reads TGTGCCAGCAGTGAATATAATTCACCCCTCCACTTT.

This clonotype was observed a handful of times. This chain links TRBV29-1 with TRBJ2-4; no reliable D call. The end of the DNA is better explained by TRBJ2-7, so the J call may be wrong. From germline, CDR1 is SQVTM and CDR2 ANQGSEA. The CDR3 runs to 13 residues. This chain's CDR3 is CSVATGTISEQYF. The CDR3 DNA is TGCAGCGTTGCTACCGGCACAATTTCCGAGCAGTACTTC.

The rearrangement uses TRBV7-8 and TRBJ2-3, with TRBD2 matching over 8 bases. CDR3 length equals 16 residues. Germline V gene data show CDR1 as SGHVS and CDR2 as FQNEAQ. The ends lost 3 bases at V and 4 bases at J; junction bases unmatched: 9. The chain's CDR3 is CASSLPGLGEADTQYF. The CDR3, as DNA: TGTGCCAGCAGCTTGCCGGGACTAGGAGAAGCAGATACGCAGTATTTT. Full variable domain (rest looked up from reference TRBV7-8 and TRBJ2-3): GAGVSQSPRYKVAKRGQDVALRCDPISGHVSLFWYQQALGQGPEFLTYFQNEAQLDKSGLPSDRFFAERPEGSVSTLKIQRTQQEDSAVYLCASSLPGLGEADTQYFGPGTRLTVL.

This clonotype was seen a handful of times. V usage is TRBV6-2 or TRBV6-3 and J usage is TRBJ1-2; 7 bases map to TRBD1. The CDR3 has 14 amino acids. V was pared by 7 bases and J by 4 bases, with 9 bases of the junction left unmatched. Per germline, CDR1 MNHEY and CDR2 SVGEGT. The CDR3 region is CASKAVTGPYGYTF. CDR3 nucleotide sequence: TGTGCCAGCAAAGCCGTGACAGGGCCCTATGGCTACACCTTC.

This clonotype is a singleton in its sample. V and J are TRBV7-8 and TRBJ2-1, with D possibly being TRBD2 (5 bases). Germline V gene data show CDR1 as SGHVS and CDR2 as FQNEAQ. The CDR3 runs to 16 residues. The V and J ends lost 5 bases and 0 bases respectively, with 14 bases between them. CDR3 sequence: CASSPAGASSYNEQFF. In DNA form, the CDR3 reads TGTGCCAGCAGCCCCGCGGGCGCAAGCTCCTACAATGAGCAGTTCTTC.

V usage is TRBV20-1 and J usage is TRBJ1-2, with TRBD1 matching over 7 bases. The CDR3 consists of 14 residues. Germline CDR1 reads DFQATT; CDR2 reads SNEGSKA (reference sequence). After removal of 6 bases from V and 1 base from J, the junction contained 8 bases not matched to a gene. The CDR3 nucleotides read TGCAGTGCCCAGGGGGGACCCCATAACTATGGCTACACCTTC. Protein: CSAQGGPHNYGYTF.

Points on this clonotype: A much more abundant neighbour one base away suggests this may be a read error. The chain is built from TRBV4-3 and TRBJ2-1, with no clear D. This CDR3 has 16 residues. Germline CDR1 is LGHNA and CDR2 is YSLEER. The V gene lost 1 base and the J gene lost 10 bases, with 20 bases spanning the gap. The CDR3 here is CASSQGSEAAAYEQFF. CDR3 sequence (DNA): TGCGCCAGCAGCCAAGGGTCTGAGGCAGCAGCCTACGAGCAGTTCTTC.

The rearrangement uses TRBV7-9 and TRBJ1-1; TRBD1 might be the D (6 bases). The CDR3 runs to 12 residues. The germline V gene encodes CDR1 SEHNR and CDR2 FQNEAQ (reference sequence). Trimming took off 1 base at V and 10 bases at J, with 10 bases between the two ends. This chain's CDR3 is CASSLGRGAAFF. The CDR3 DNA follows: TGTGCCAGCAGCTTAGGAAGGGGGGCAGCTTTCTTT.

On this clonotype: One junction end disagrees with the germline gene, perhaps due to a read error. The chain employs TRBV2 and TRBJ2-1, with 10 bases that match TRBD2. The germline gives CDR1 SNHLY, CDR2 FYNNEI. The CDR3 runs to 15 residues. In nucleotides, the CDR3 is TGTGCCAGCGGTCGGACTAGCGGATTCTACGATGAGCAGTTCTTC. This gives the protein CASGRTSGFYDEQFF.

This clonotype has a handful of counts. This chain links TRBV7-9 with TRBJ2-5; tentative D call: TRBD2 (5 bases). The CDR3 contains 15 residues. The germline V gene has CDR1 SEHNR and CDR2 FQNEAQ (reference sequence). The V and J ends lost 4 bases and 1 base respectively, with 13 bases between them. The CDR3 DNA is TGTGCCAGCAGCTACTTACTAGTCGCCCAAGAGACCCAGTACTTC. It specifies CASSYLLVAQETQYF.

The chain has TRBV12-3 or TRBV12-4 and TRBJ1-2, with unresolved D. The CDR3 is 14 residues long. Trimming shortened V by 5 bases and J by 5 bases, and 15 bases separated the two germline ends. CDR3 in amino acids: CASSPQRTGYGYTF. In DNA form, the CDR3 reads TGTGCCAGCAGTCCTCAGCGCACGGGGTATGGCTACACCTTC.

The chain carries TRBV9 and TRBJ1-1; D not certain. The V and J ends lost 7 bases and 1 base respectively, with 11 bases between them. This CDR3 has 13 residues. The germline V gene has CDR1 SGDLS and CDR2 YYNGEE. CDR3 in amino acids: CASRDLWNTEAFF. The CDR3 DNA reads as TGTGCCAGCCGAGACCTTTGGAACACTGAAGCTTTCTTT.

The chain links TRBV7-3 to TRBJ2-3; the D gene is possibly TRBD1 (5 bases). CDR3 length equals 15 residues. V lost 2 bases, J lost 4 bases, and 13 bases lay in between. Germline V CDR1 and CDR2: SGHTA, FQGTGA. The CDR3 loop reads CASSLQGGLSDTQYF. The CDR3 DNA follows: TGTGCCAGCAGCTTACAGGGCGGTTTGTCAGATACGCAGTATTTT.

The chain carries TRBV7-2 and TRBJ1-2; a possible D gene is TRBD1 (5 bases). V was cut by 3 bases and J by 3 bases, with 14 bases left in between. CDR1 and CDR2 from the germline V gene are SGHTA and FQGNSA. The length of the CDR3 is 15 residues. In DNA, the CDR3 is TGTGCCAGCAGCTTTTCGACAGCGACTTACTATGGCTACACCTTC. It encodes CASSFSTATYYGYTF.

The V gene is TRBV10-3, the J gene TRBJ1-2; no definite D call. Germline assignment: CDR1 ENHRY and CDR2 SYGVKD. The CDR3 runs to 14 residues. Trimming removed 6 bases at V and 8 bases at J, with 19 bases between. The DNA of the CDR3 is TGTGCCATCAGGGAGAGCGGCAGTATTCAAGGCTACACCTTC. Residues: CAIRESGSIQGYTF.

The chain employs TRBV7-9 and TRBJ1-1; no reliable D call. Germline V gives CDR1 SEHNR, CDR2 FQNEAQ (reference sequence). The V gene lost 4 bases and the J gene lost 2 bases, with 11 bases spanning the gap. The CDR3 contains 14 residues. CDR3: CASSSPTRNTEAFF. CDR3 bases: TGTGCCAGCAGCTCACCGACACGAAACACTGAAGCTTTCTTT. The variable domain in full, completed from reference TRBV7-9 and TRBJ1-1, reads DTGVSQNPRHKITKRGQNVTFRCDPISEHNRLYWYRQTLGQGPEFLTYFQNEAQLEKSRLLSDRFSAERPKGSFSTLEIQRTEQGDSAMYLCASSSPTRNTEAFFGQGTRLTVV.